This TCR beta chain is drawn from a study of cytomegalovirus exposure and HLA in healthy donors. CDR3 length: 16 amino acids. The germline V gene encodes CDR1 SGHDT and CDR2 YYEEEE. The J segment lost 0 bases and the V segment lost 3 bases, leaving 6 bases of the junction unmatched. Remarks on this clone: Its antigen is unidentified.

Regarding the study as a whole: Fewer than 20,000 TCR beta sequences were associated with HLA alleles at 0.05 false discovery rate in a later analysis.

The PCR ran on 60 Vbeta and 13 Jbeta primers. Clones were read by immunoSEQ multiplex PCR, and TCRdb kept only the in-frame ones, dropping some. The sample holds 200,000 to 250,000 clones, roughly 70% seen once. The TCR was taken from a woman younger than 45 in good health and CMV-seronegative. Sequencing used PBMCs. This sequence joins TRBV5-6 and TRBJ1-3; 7 positions agree with TRBD1. The CDR3 spells CASSSGGYPSGNTIYF. The CDR3 nucleotides read TGTGCCAGCAGCTCAGGGGGATACCCCTCTGGAAACACCATATATTTT.